This TCR beta chain was obtained from a study of CD8 T cells in Susac syndrome. Germline-derived CDR1 and CDR2 are SGHDT and YYEEEE. Trimming took 3 bases from V and 12 from J; bases not matched to a gene: 5. This CDR3 is 14 amino acids long. Random hexamers primed reverse transcription of roughly 0.5 to 1 ug RNA. MiXCR, applied by TCRdb to the immunoSEQ multiplex PCR reads, yields one record per CDR3 protein. Of 120,000 or so distinct CDR3 sequences in the sample, 94% were seen once. The V gene is TRBV5-6, the J gene TRBJ2-1; 14 bases agree with TRBD2. Sequencing used CD4+ T cells from PBMCs. This clonotype originated in a human donor in good health. CDR3 sequence reads: CASSWGTSGRGQFF. The CDR3 nucleotides are TGTGCCAGCAGCTGGGGGACTAGCGGGAGAGGGCAGTTCTTC.